These 8 T cell receptor beta chains were all obtained from the same sample, sequenced in a study of blood T cell repertoires in COVID-19. Data came from immunoSEQ multiplex PCR; TCRdb stores just in-frame clones and leaves some out. The sample carries approximately 500,000 clones, 70% to 90% recorded once. Sequences were obtained from peripheral blood. The receptors shown here come from a human donor in a cohort sampled during active COVID-19.

The chain is built from TRBV6-5 and TRBJ1-6; no clear D. The germline CDR1 and CDR2 sequences are MNHEY and SVGAGI. V gave up 4 bases and J gave up 6 bases, with 10 bases separating them. CDR3 length: 14 amino acids. The CDR3 DNA follows: TGTGCCAGCAGTTCTGGTGGAGGTAATTCACCCCTCCACTTT. The encoded protein is CASSSGGGNSPLHF.

CDR3: CASSQVQLETQYF. The CDR3 DNA reads as TGCGCCAGCAGCCAGGTACAATTGGAGACCCAGTACTTC. V is TRBV4-1 and J is TRBJ2-5; no clear D gene. CDR1 MGHRA and CDR2 YSYEKL come from the germline V gene. Trimming took 3 bases from V and 5 from J, leaving 10 bases between them. The CDR3 contains 13 residues.

The V and J genes are TRBV19 and TRBJ1-6; 10 nucleotides line up with TRBD1. Germline-derived CDR1 and CDR2 are LNHDA and SQIVND (reference sequence). The J segment lost 8 bases and the V segment lost 5 bases, leaving 9 bases of the junction unmatched. This CDR3 spans 16 amino acids. CDR3 region: CASSQPGQGYHSPLHF. CDR3 nucleotide sequence: TGTGCCAGTAGTCAGCCGGGACAGGGGTATCATTCACCCCTCCACTTT.

Note on this clone: Other DNA sequences in this sample translate to the same CDR3. The chain couples TRBV18 to TRBJ2-2; TRBD1 matches at 9 bases. The CDR3 has 16 amino acids. CDR1 and CDR2 (germline): KGHSH, LQKENI. With 4 bases clipped from V and 2 bases from J, the junction kept 5 bases outside the gene matches. The CDR3 region is CASSLRQGGNTGELFF. Here the CDR3 DNA reads TGTGCCAGCTCACTACGACAGGGGGGCAACACCGGGGAGCTGTTTTTT.

In this sample, this clone turned up once. The rearrangement uses TRBV6-5 and TRBJ2-5; TRBD1 is a possible D gene (5 bases). CDR1 is MNHEY, CDR2 SVGAGI, per germline. The CDR3 sequence is 12 residues long. The V end lost 5 bases, the J end lost 1 base, and 5 bases lay between the germline ends. CDR3 sequence reads: CASSRGQETQYF. In DNA form, the CDR3 reads TGTGCCAGCAGTAGGGGCCAAGAGACCCAGTACTTC.

The chain links TRBV6-5 to TRBJ1-5, with 7 bases aligning to TRBD1. The germline CDR1 and CDR2 sequences are MNHEY and SVGAGI. Trimming took 8 bases from V and 4 from J; bases not matched to a gene: 8. This CDR3 comprises 14 residues. The CDR3: CASRQLQGNQPQHF. CDR3 nucleotides: TGTGCCAGCCGACAGTTACAGGGGAATCAGCCCCAGCATTTT.

This clone came up a few times. J is TRBJ2-5 and V is TRBV19; D gene uncertain. With 5 bases removed from V and 1 base from J, the gap between germline ends came to 14 bases. CDR3 length: 15 amino acids. Germline-derived CDR1 and CDR2 are LNHDA and SQIVND (reference sequence). The CDR3 reads CASSRGPFLQETQYF. The CDR3 coding sequence is TGTGCCAGTAGTCGAGGCCCTTTTCTCCAAGAGACCCAGTACTTC.

The chain recombines TRBV5-1 with TRBJ2-3, with TRBD2 identical over 10 bases. CDR1 and CDR2 (germline): SGHRS, YFSETQ. The CDR3 is 15 residues long. Losses at the gene ends were 4 bases for V and 6 bases for J; bases not matched to a gene: 8. The CDR3 spells CASSRGGTSADTQYF. The CDR3, as DNA: TGCGCCAGCAGCCGCGGCGGGACTAGCGCTGATACGCAGTATTTT.